The 6 T cell receptor beta chains below were found in one sample sequenced in a study of CD8 T cells in ankylosing spondylitis. From the 5' RACE reads, TCRdb called clonotypes with MiXCR, one entry per CDR3 protein. This table holds more than 60,000 distinct CDR3 sequences, 6.2% found once. Sequenced: synovial fluid, either unsorted or a sorted T cell fraction (not recorded which). The origin of the receptors is a male donor with ankylosing spondylitis.

In its sample, this clonotype was seen many times. The genes are TRBV20-1 and TRBJ1-2; unclear D gene. Germline values: CDR1 DFQATT, CDR2 SNEGSKA (reference sequence). V lost 5 bases and J 4 bases, leaving 17 bases between the germline ends. This CDR3 spans 14 amino acids. Written as DNA, the CDR3 is TGCAGTGCTTCCGAGGGTTCCAGAAGCTATGGCTACACCTTC. Translating gives CSASEGSRSYGYTF.

This clonotype was seen many times. V is TRBV28 and J is TRBJ2-2; D is unclear. This CDR3 is 15 amino acids long. CDR1 MDHEN and CDR2 SYDVKM come from the germline V gene. V was clipped by 3 bases and J by 1 base, with 9 bases between them. CDR3 residues: CASSFWIRNTGELFF. CDR3 bases: TGTGCCAGCAGTTTCTGGATCAGGAACACCGGGGAGCTGTTTTTT. The full variable domain, in which reference TRBV28 and TRBJ2-2 provide the parts outside the CDR3, is DVKVTQSSRYLVKRTGEKVFLECVQDMDHENMFWYRQDPGLGLRLIYFSYDVKMKEKGDIPEGYSVSREKKERFSLILESASTNQTSMYLCASSFWIRNTGELFFGEGSRLTVL.

This clonotype was counted many times. V gene TRBV28 combines with J gene TRBJ1-2; the D is unclear. The length of the CDR3 is 13 residues. Germline V gives CDR1 MDHEN, CDR2 SYDVKM. V dropped 6 bases and J dropped 4 bases, with 12 bases sitting between them. DNA of the CDR3: TGTGCCAGCAGCCTTCTTCCCCTCTATGGCTACACCTTC. It translates to CASSLLPLYGYTF.

This clonotype was recorded a few times. V and J are TRBV5-6 and TRBJ2-5; TRBD1 matches 8 bases. The CDR3 totals 13 residues. The germline gives CDR1 SGHDT, CDR2 YYEEEE. J was trimmed by 5 bases and V by 6 bases; bases with no gene match: 6. CDR3 loop: CASTYTGGETQYF. The CDR3 DNA follows: TGTGCCAGCACCTATACAGGGGGGGAGACCCAGTACTTC.

This clonotype came up a few times. The DNA is left out, because the CDR3 cannot be placed on it with certainty; the CDR3 is given as TCRdb lists it. The rearrangement uses TRBV20-1 and TRBJ2-2; the tabulated D call, TRBD1, remains unverified against the DNA. The CDR3 adds up to 13 amino acids, both ends counted. Germline CDR1 DFQATT, CDR2 SNEGSKA (reference sequence). The CDR3: CSASTDTGELFFF.

The rearrangement links TRBV28 to TRBJ1-1, with TRBD1 as a possible D gene (6 bases). V dropped 5 bases and J dropped 8 bases, with 18 bases sitting between them. In germline, CDR1 is MDHEN, CDR2 SYDVKM. The CDR3 contains 14 residues. The chain's CDR3 is CASSAPLRGKEAFF. CDR3 nucleotides: TGTGCCAGCAGTGCCCCCCTCAGGGGTAAAGAAGCTTTCTTT.